This T cell receptor beta chain derives from a study of T-cell reconstitution after alpha-beta-depleted transplantation in children. Broader study findings: At day 60, the high TCRbeta diversity found in some patients originated from recipient T cells and thymic progenitors that had survived. A year had passed since transplant, and T-cell counts and diversity by then came mostly from newly produced T cells. Several hundred graft clones that had expanded were reportedly the source of alpha-beta T cells about two months after transplant.

Preparing the TCRbeta library involved the use of unique molecular identifiers. TCRdb fed the PCR reads into MiXCR, producing one record per CDR3 protein. The sample includes about 260,000 distinct CDR3 sequences, around 7.8% of them seen just once. At least ten counts were recorded for this clonotype. No antigen is known for it. This sample comprised PBMCs, mostly from graft donor cells, obtained 180 days after TCRalphabeta/CD19-depleted stem cell transplant. This clonotype was sampled from a male patient between 10 and 17 years old who had a stem cell transplant for acute lymphoblastic leukemia, so the T cells may come from the graft donor.

Here the CDR3 reads CASSSRTGRTGELFF. CDR3 DNA: TGTGCCAGCAGTTCCCGGACAGGGCGGACCGGGGAGCTGTTTTTT. This chain connects TRBV28 to TRBJ2-2; TRBD1 matches at 8 bases. The germline gives CDR1 MDHEN, CDR2 SYDVKM. This CDR3 is 15 amino acids long. Trimming at V came to 4 bases and at J to 5 bases, leaving 6 bases not matched to a gene.